These T cell receptor beta chains were read from a single sample in a study of blood T cell repertoires in COVID-19. TCRdb keeps only in-frame clones here, not all; method: immunoSEQ multiplex PCR. The table records approximately 170,000 clones, 84% of them present only once. Input material: peripheral blood. These receptors were taken from a man aged 35-49 years who had recovered from COVID-19. Both conserved end residues are trimmed from each CDR3.

cdr3_length	v_call	j_call	cdr3_aa
11	TRBV5-1	TRBJ2-5	ASSLGGQETQY
12	TRBV19	TRBJ2-7	ASSDRGGSYEQY
12	TRBV19	TRBJ2-1	ASSSGGPSGEQF
12	TRBV29-1	TRBJ2-1	SVVMLKGGNEQF
16	TRBV18	TRBJ2-5	ASSPQDRLRMGQETQY
13	TRBV4-1	TRBJ1-2	ASRGNAGRRLGYT
12	TRBV5-1	TRBJ1-4	ASSLEAGDEKLF
15	TRBV4-3	TRBJ2-1	ASSQEWQGARGNEQF
11	TRBV6-5	TRBJ1-2	ASTLRGSVGYT
14	TRBV29-1	TRBJ2-3	SVEDGLAEFTDTQY
14	TRBV6-1	TRBJ2-5	ASSESLTGGQETQY
13	TRBV3-1/TRBV3-2	TRBJ1-5	ASNMGPFSNQPQH
12	TRBV28	TRBJ2-7	ASIGAGKSYEQY
12	TRBV19	TRBJ1-2	ASTPETGEYGYT
11	TRBV19	TRBJ2-2	ASSMGGIGELF
11	TRBV5-4	TRBJ1-2	ASSLGGNYGYT
13	TRBV9	TRBJ1-6	ASSAVGASNSPLH
13	TRBV10-3	TRBJ2-7	AISEPGLSSYEQY
14	TRBV19	TRBJ2-7	ASSRTRTGNSYEQY
13	TRBV4-3	TRBJ2-1	ASSQAGRTWNEQF
13	TRBV19	TRBJ2-2	ASSTGTANTGELF
12	TRBV6-5	TRBJ2-7	ASRLTEGAYEQY
12	TRBV6-5	TRBJ2-7	ASTGLAGTYEQY
12	TRBV4-3	TRBJ2-3	ASSEKQGWDTQY
12	TRBV10-3	TRBJ2-7	AISFGTGAYEQY
14	TRBV27	TRBJ2-5	ASSSGGAGGRGTQY
11	TRBV5-8	TRBJ1-5	AGGMFNNQPQH
13	TRBV6-2/TRBV6-3	TRBJ1-1	ASSFKLRGNTEAF
11	TRBV27	TRBJ1-1	ASSLGDPDGAF